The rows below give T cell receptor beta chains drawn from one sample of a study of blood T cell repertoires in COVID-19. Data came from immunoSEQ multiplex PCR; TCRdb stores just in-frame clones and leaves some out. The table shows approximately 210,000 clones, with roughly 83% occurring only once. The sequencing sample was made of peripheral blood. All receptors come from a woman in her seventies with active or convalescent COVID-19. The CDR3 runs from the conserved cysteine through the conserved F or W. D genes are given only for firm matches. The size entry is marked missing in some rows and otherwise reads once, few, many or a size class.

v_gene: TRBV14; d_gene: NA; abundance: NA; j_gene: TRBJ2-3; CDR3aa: CASSLPPGLADTQYF; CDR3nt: TGTGCCAGCAGCCTACCCCCAGGGCTAGCAGATACGCAGTATTTT
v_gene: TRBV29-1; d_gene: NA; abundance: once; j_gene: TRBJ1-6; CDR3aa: CSVRSGGDSPLHF; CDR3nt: TGCAGCGTGAGGAGCGGGGGTGATTCACCCCTCCACTTT
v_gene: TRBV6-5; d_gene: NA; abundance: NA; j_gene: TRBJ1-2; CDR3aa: CASSHGAGGLPGYTF; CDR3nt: TGTGCCAGCAGTCATGGGGCGGGGGGATTGCCGGGCTACACCTTC
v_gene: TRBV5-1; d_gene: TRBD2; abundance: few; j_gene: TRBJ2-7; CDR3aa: CASSFGTSPYEQYF; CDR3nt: TGCGCCAGCAGCTTCGGGACTAGCCCCTACGAGCAGTACTTC
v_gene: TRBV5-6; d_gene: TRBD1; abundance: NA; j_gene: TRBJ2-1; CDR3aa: CASSKGTGTSKFF; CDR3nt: TGTGCCAGCAGCAAAGGGACAGGGACCTCAAAGTTCTTC
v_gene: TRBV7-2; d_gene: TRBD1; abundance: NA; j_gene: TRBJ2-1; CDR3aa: CASSLRTGYYNEQFF; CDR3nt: TGTGCCAGCAGCCTTCGGACAGGGTATTACAATGAGCAGTTCTTC
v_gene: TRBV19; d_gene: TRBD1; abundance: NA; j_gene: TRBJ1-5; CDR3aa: CASSRQGNSNQPQHF; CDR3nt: TGTGCCAGTAGTAGACAGGGAAATAGCAATCAGCCCCAGCATTTT
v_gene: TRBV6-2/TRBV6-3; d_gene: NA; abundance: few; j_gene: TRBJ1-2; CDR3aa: CASSYGGGRYGYTF; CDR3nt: TGTGCCAGCAGTTACGGCGGGGGGAGGTATGGCTACACCTTC
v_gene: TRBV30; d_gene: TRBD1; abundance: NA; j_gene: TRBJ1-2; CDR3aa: CAWSTGTAYGYTF; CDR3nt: TGTGCCTGGAGTACCGGGACAGCGTATGGCTACACCTTC
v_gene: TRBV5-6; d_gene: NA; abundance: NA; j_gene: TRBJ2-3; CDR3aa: CASSLFGQQSTDTQYF; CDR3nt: TGTGCCAGCAGCTTGTTTGGCCAACAAAGCACAGATACGCAGTATTTT